This TCR beta chain was sequenced during a study of blood T cells in healthy people across ages. This clonotype occurred once. With a much larger clone just one base away, this may be a read error. The length of the CDR3 is 16 residues. Germline V gene sequence: CDR1 SGDLS, CDR2 YYNGEE. A second PCR of 7 to 11 cycles used a sample-barcoded 5' primer and a J-beta primer mix. TCRdb recomputed calls from the 5' RACE reads with MiXCR, one row per CDR3 protein. The sample lists approximately 960,000 distinct CDR3 sequences; around 29% were seen once. These data also featured in a second study, about T cells of mothers and their children. That paper adds: Relative to unrelated pairs, biologically related mother-child dyads exhibited marginally greater, non-significant overlap.

Input material: blood. V is TRBV9 and J is TRBJ2-7; D might be TRBD1 or TRBD2, each matching 6 bases. This receptor was taken from a woman aged 40 to 55 in good health. CDR3 protein: CASSVGVRGASSEQYF. In DNA, the CDR3 is TGTGCCAGCAGCGTAGGGGTGAGGGGGGCTTCCTCCGAGCAGTACTTC.